This is a list of T cell receptor beta chains from one sample in a study of cytomegalovirus exposure and HLA in healthy donors. The data were produced by immunoSEQ multiplex PCR, yet TCRdb's version contains in-frame clones alone and is incomplete. The table includes 150,000 to 160,000 clones, less than 80% detected once. The sample taken for sequencing was PBMCs. Receptors were obtained from a man under 40 in good health and CMV-seronegative. CDR3s include the opening cysteine and the closing phenylalanine or tryptophan. Each record gives: V gene, J gene, clone size, D gene, CDR3 DNA, CDR3 protein. A D gene is named only where the DNA matches it firmly. Clone size is given for some rows only: seen once, a few or many times, or a class if the clone is expanded.

>TRBV28|TRBJ1-1|NA|NA
TGTGCCAGCAGTTTTATCAGGAACACTGAAGCTTTCTTT
CASSFIRNTEAFF
>TRBV6-1|TRBJ1-2|NA|NA
TGTGCCAGTAATAACCGGGACACTTATAACTATGGCTACACCTTC
CASNNRDTYNYGYTF
>TRBV29-1|TRBJ1-1|NA|NA
TGCAGCGTTGAAGGCGGGGTAAGTGAAGCTTTCTTT
CSVEGGVSEAFF
>TRBV19|TRBJ1-1|NA|NA
TGTGCCAGTAGTGAAAACAGCAACACTGAAGCTTTCTTT
CASSENSNTEAFF
>TRBV6-5|TRBJ1-1|NA|NA
TGTGCCAGCAGTTACTCTCTTCCTATGAACACTGAAGCTTTCTTT
CASSYSLPMNTEAFF
>TRBV5-4|TRBJ2-7|few|NA
TGTGCCAGCAGCCAGCTGACAGGAACTTCCTACGAGCAGTACTTC
CASSQLTGTSYEQYF
>TRBV19|TRBJ2-3|NA|TRBD1
TGTGCCAGTAGCGTAGGGACAGGCACAGATACGCAGTATTTT
CASSVGTGTDTQYF
>TRBV15|TRBJ2-3|NA|TRBD2
TGTGCCACCAGCAGAGATCTCGCTGAGCGGGGGGTTAGGGATACGCAGTATTTT
CATSRDLAERGVRDTQYF
>TRBV4-2|TRBJ2-7|once|TRBD2
TGTGCCAGCAGCCAAGAAGAAGCGGGGGGGCGCGAGCAGTACTTC
CASSQEEAGGREQYF
>TRBV15|TRBJ2-5|NA|TRBD2
TGTGCCACCAGCTCCTATGGGGGGGAGAAGACCCAGTACTTC
CATSSYGGEKTQYF
>TRBV18|TRBJ1-1|once|NA
TGTGCCAGCTCACCATCGACAGGCCTGAACACTGAAGCTTTCTTT
CASSPSTGLNTEAFF
>TRBV21-1|TRBJ2-5|few|NA
TGTGCCAGCAGCAAAGATGGGGGAGGGGGGTACCAAGAGACCCAGTACTTC
CASSKDGGGGYQETQYF
>TRBV28|TRBJ1-6|NA|NA
TGTGCCAGCAGTTTACGGGGGGCGGGTTCACCCCTCCACTTT
CASSLRGAGSPLHF
>TRBV15|TRBJ2-5|NA|NA
TGTGCCACCAGCAGAGTTAACCAAGAGACCCAGTACTTC
CATSRVNQETQYF
>TRBV19|TRBJ1-5|NA|NA
TGTGCCAGTACGGTCAGGGATTGGGTTTATAGCAATCAGCCCCAGCATTTT
CASTVRDWVYSNQPQHF
>TRBV7-2|TRBJ1-1|NA|NA
TGTGCCAGCAGCTTAGTTCGGGGGTTGGGCACTGAAGCTTTCTTT
CASSLVRGLGTEAFF
>TRBV9|TRBJ2-3|few|TRBD2
TGTGCCAGCAGCATGACTAGCGGGGGAACAGATACGCAGTATTTT
CASSMTSGGTDTQYF
>TRBV5-1|TRBJ2-2|few|TRBD1
TGCGCCAGCAGACTACAGGGGGCAAACACCGGGGAGCTGTTTTTT
CASRLQGANTGELFF
>TRBV28|TRBJ1-1|NA|NA
TGTGCCAGCAGAGCCCAGGTCGCGAACACTGAAGCTTTCTTT
CASRAQVANTEAFF
>TRBV13|TRBJ2-1|few|TRBD1
TGTGCCAGCAGCCCCGCGCGACAGGGGGTCTACAATGAGCAGTTCTTC
CASSPARQGVYNEQFF
>TRBV28|TRBJ1-5|NA|TRBD1
TGTGCCAGCAGTTCCCTGACAGGGGGTGATCAGCCCCAGCATTTT
CASSSLTGGDQPQHF
>TRBV7-8|TRBJ2-7|NA|TRBD1
TGTGCCAGCAGCTTAGCAGGCGGGACAGGGGATTCCTACGAGCAGTACTTC
CASSLAGGTGDSYEQYF
>TRBV5-6|TRBJ2-7|NA|TRBD1
TGTGCCAGCAGCATAAACCCGGGACAGAAGAACTACGAGCAGTACTTC
CASSINPGQKNYEQYF
>TRBV10-2|TRBJ1-5|NA|NA
TGCGCCAGCAGTCCCGGGGGGGATCAGCCCCAGCATTTT
CASSPGGDQPQHF
>TRBV28|TRBJ1-1|NA|TRBD1
TGTGCCAGCAGTTCGGACAGGCAACTCTTT
CASSSDRQLF
>TRBV7-9|TRBJ1-4|NA|TRBD1
TGTGCCAGCAGCGCACAGGGGGATCGAGAAAAACTGTTTTTT
CASSAQGDREKLFF
>TRBV19|TRBJ1-1|NA|NA
TGTGCCAGTAGTATCGCCAGGCTGAACACTGAAGCTTTCTTT
CASSIARLNTEAFF
>TRBV18|TRBJ1-1|NA|NA
TGTGCCAGCTCAGCTAGCGACCAATTACGCACTGAAGCTTTCTTT
CASSASDQLRTEAFF
>TRBV19|TRBJ1-6|NA|NA
TGTGCCAGTAGTACCTCGGACGGGGTTAATTCACCCCTCCACTTT
CASSTSDGVNSPLHF
>TRBV7-9|TRBJ1-4|NA|NA
TGTGCCAGCAGCTTCCGGGACTCTGGTGAAAAACTGTTTTTT
CASSFRDSGEKLFF
>TRBV7-8|TRBJ1-4|NA|NA
TGTGCCAGCAGCAAATACAGGGTCCCAGTTGCAACTAATGAAAAACTGTTTTTT
CASSKYRVPVATNEKLFF
>TRBV7-2|TRBJ2-7|once|NA
TGTGCCAGCAGCTTAGAATTGAGCACCTCCTACGAGCAGTACTTC
CASSLELSTSYEQYF
>TRBV7-2|TRBJ1-6|NA|TRBD1
TGTGCCAGCAGCTTAGGGACAGGTTTTAGTTCACCCCTCCACTTT
CASSLGTGFSSPLHF
>TRBV5-1|TRBJ2-3|NA|NA
TGCGCCAGCAGCTCTCCAGCGACGGGCACAGATACGCAGTATTTT
CASSSPATGTDTQYF
>TRBV6-5|TRBJ1-1|NA|NA
TGTGCCAGCCAGCGGAACACTGAAGCTTTCTTT
CASQRNTEAFF
>TRBV7-9|TRBJ1-6|once|TRBD1
TGTGCCAGCAGCTTGGGACAGGGCCTTCCCCTCCACTTT
CASSLGQGLPLHF
>TRBV28|TRBJ2-6|NA|NA
TGTGCCAGCAGTTCGACACGAAGCTCTGGGGCCAACGTCCTGACTTTC
CASSSTRSSGANVLTF
>TRBV4-2|TRBJ1-6|NA|TRBD1
TGTGCCAGCAGCCAAGCTGCCCGGGACAGTAATTCACCCCTCCACTTT
CASSQAARDSNSPLHF
>TRBV7-2|TRBJ2-1|NA|TRBD1
TGTGCCAGCAGCCGCCGGGACAGATACAATGAGCAGTTCTTC
CASSRRDRYNEQFF
>TRBV7-2|TRBJ2-1|NA|TRBD1
TGTGCCAGCAGCGCTACAGGGGGGACCTACAATGAGCAGTTCTTC
CASSATGGTYNEQFF
>TRBV28|TRBJ2-7|NA|TRBD2
TGTGCCAGCAGTTTGCTAGCGGGGAACTACGAGCAGTACTTC
CASSLLAGNYEQYF
>TRBV7-9|TRBJ2-2|few|NA
TGTGCCAGCAGCTTACCTCTGAACACCGGGGAGCTGTTTTTT
CASSLPLNTGELFF
>TRBV19|TRBJ1-5|NA|NA
TGTGCCAGTAGTATCGCAGGGAATGGGGGCAATCAGCCCCAGCATTTT
CASSIAGNGGNQPQHF
>TRBV4-3|TRBJ1-4|NA|NA
TGCGCCAGCAGCCAAGAGCCTATACAGGGAGAGGAAAAACTGTTTTTT
CASSQEPIQGEEKLFF
>TRBV27|TRBJ2-2|NA|NA
TGTGCCAGCAGTTTCAGAGGGGGTTCCACCGGGGAGCTGTTTTTT
CASSFRGGSTGELFF
>TRBV19|TRBJ1-6|NA|NA
TGTGCCAGTAGTATATTCGATTCACCCCTCCACTTT
CASSIFDSPLHF
>TRBV2|TRBJ1-2|NA|NA
TGTGCCAGCAGTGAATTGGGAGGCCGTTATGGCTACACCTTC
CASSELGGRYGYTF
>TRBV5-1|TRBJ2-3|NA|TRBD1
TGCGCCAGCAGCCGGGACAGCAGCACAGATACGCAGTATTTT
CASSRDSSTDTQYF
>TRBV5-1|TRBJ2-7|NA|NA
TGCGCCAGCAGCTTGCCAGGGCCCGTCGACGAGCAGTACTTC
CASSLPGPVDEQYF
>TRBV5-1|TRBJ1-2|NA|TRBD1
TGCGCCAGCAGCTTCGGGACAGATGGCTACACCTTC
CASSFGTDGYTF
>TRBV7-2|TRBJ1-5|few|NA
TGTGCCAGCAGCGAAGCGGTGAATCAGCCCCAGCATTTT
CASSEAVNQPQHF
>TRBV2|TRBJ1-5|few|TRBD1
TGTGCCAGCAGTGTAGTACAGGGGTTCTATAGCAATCAGCCCCAGCATTTT
CASSVVQGFYSNQPQHF
>TRBV6-6|TRBJ1-3|NA|TRBD1
TGTGCCAGCACCTCAACGGACAGGGGGGGAAACACCATATATTTT
CASTSTDRGGNTIYF